This T cell receptor beta chain was sequenced during a study of shared clonotypes between healthy human individuals. Naivety among CD8 cells was defined by CD45RO negativity and positive CCR7 selection, thereby excluding terminally differentiated effector memory CD45RA+ cells. HIV-negative, healthy adults without recent acute infections or vaccinations were the donors. The study's findings and limits: Specimens sampled were limited to blood, with tissue repertoires likely differing. Non-shared clonotypes displayed generation probabilities falling below those of clonotypes present in all four donors.

Concerning this clone itself: Its antigen is not known.

On sorted subsets, replicate PCRs used about 200 ng DNA, or 31,000 or so T cell genomes. Assay used: immunoSEQ multiplex PCR; TCRdb lists only in-frame clones, some missing. Among about 2,200,000 clones listed, 85% to 95% were seen once. This CDR3 has 17 residues. V trimming: 4 bases; J trimming: 4 bases; junction bases outside the gene matches: 14. Germline V lookup: CDR1 SGDLS, CDR2 YYNGEE. The TCR sequence derives from a man aged 18 to 30 in good health. Some clones in this sample may be carry-over from other donors' samples. Sequenced material: naive CD8+ T cells from PBMCs. This rearrangement joins TRBV9 to TRBJ1-1; 9 bases fit TRBD1. Here the CDR3 DNA reads TGTGCCAGCAGCCCGTTTGGCGGACAGGGGCGGCTCACTGAAGCTTTCTTT. Its protein product is CASSPFGGQGRLTEAFF.